These 31 T cell receptor beta chains were all obtained from the same sample, sequenced in a study of cytomegalovirus exposure and HLA in healthy donors. The PCR had 60 Vbeta and 13 Jbeta primers. Data came from immunoSEQ multiplex PCR; TCRdb stores just in-frame clones and leaves some out. This table has roughly 180,000 clones, 75% to 85% appearing once. What was sequenced was PBMCs. These receptors were taken from a man between 18 and 29 years old in good health and CMV-seronegative.

The chain has TRBV5-1 and TRBJ2-3; D may be TRBD2 (6 bases). CDR1 and CDR2 (germline): SGHRS, YFSETQ. The CDR3 covers 15 residues. Trimming removed 0 bases from V and 6 bases from J, with 14 bases in between. The CDR3 nucleotides are TGCGCCAGCAGCTTGGCCGGGACTTCCGTGGATACGCAGTATTTT. Amino acid sequence: CASSLAGTSVDTQYF.

This clone was recorded a few times. CDR3 DNA: TGTGCCAGCAGTTTCGAGGGGAGGCCCCTCCACTTT. This codes for CASSFEGRPLHF. The chain links TRBV28 to TRBJ1-6; the D gene is possibly TRBD1 (5 bases). V was cut by 3 bases and J by 13 bases, with 10 bases left in between. This CDR3 region has 12 residues. Germline V gene data show CDR1 as MDHEN and CDR2 as SYDVKM. Using reference TRBV28 and TRBJ1-6 for the parts outside the CDR3, the full variable domain is DVKVTQSSRYLVKRTGEKVFLECVQDMDHENMFWYRQDPGLGLRLIYFSYDVKMKEKGDIPEGYSVSREKKERFSLILESASTNQTSMYLCASSFEGRPLHFGNGTRLTVT.

The gene calls are TRBV9 and TRBJ2-5; 8 bases map to TRBD2. Trimming cost V 4 bases and J 3 bases; bases outside gene matches: 5. CDR1 is SGDLS, CDR2 YYNGEE, per germline. This CDR3 has 14 residues. CDR3 sequence (DNA): TGTGCCAGCAGCCCGGGGGGGCGGGAAGAGACCCAGTACTTC. Translating it yields CASSPGGREETQYF.

J is TRBJ2-3 and V is TRBV4-2, with 8 bases fitting TRBD2. CDR1 is LGHNA and CDR2 is YNFKEQ in the germline V gene. The CDR3 loop spans 15 amino acids. The V and J ends lost 4 bases and 3 bases, in that order; junction bases with no gene match: 6. The CDR3: CASSPRGGGTDTQYF. In nucleotides, the CDR3 is TGTGCCAGCAGCCCCCGGGGGGGTGGTACAGATACGCAGTATTTT.

The chain joins TRBV30 to TRBJ1-1, with D possibly being TRBD1 (5 bases). This CDR3 contains 14 residues. The germline V and J ends were trimmed by 4 bases and 1 base, with 13 bases remaining between them. In germline, CDR1 is GTSNPN, CDR2 SVGIG (reference sequence). In DNA form, the CDR3 reads TGTGCCTGGACTTCGGGACTCGGGAACACTGAAGCTTTCTTT. Its protein is CAWTSGLGNTEAFF.

V and J are TRBV2 and TRBJ1-2, with 7 bases fitting TRBD1. J was trimmed by 7 bases and V by 4 bases; bases with no gene match: 9. Germline CDR1 SNHLY, CDR2 FYNNEI. CDR3 length equals 14 residues. CDR3 sequence: CASSAQTGVGGYTF. CDR3 bases: TGTGCCAGCAGTGCCCAAACAGGGGTCGGTGGCTACACCTTC.

The rearrangement joins TRBV18 to TRBJ2-1; D is perhaps TRBD2 (5 bases). CDR1 is KGHSH, CDR2 LQKENI, per germline. The CDR3 is 15 residues long. V gave up 3 bases and J gave up 4 bases, with 13 bases separating them. The CDR3 loop reads CASSPGSEGYNEQFF. The CDR3 bases are TGTGCCAGCTCACCCGGGTCAGAGGGTTACAATGAGCAGTTCTTC.

The chain links TRBV6-4 to TRBJ2-1, with 9 nucleotides matching TRBD2. With 6 bases clipped from V and 4 bases from J, the junction kept 4 bases outside the gene matches. Germline-derived CDR1 and CDR2 are MRHNA and SNTAGT. The CDR3 extends over 14 amino acids. The DNA for the CDR3 is TGTGCCAGCAGCCGGAGCGGGGGGTACAATGAGCAGTTCTTC. This encodes CASSRSGGYNEQFF.

The table lists this clone with a few counts. The V gene is TRBV6-1, the J gene TRBJ1-5; D ambiguous. Trimming stripped 7 bases from V and 0 bases from J, with 10 bases between. CDR1 is MNHNS, CDR2 SASEGT, per germline. CDR3 length equals 14 residues. The CDR3 sequence: CASKAGNSNQPQHF. Written as DNA, the CDR3 is TGTGCCAGCAAGGCAGGCAATAGCAATCAGCCCCAGCATTTT.

The chain joins TRBV5-4 to TRBJ1-2; D unresolved. Trimming left V 6 bases short and J 4 bases short, with 19 bases between. This CDR3 has 15 residues. The germline gives CDR1 SGHNT, CDR2 YYREEE (reference sequence). This CDR3 is CASTGSAETLYGYTF. The DNA of the CDR3 is TGTGCCAGCACGGGTTCGGCAGAGACCCTCTATGGCTACACCTTC.

CDR3: CASSLSGDTEAFF. CDR3 in DNA: TGTGCCAGCAGCCTCTCGGGGGACACTGAAGCTTTCTTT. The chain joins TRBV5-4 to TRBJ1-1; possible D gene TRBD1, 5 bases. The CDR3 contains 13 residues. The germline V gene has CDR1 SGHNT and CDR2 YYREEE (reference sequence). Trimming cost V 4 bases and J 3 bases, with 10 bases left between them.

Notes on this clone: Other DNA sequences in this specimen translate into the identical CDR3. This rearrangement joins TRBV30 to TRBJ1-1; TRBD1 matches 9 bases. Germline V gene lookup returns CDR1 GTSNPN and CDR2 SVGIG (reference sequence). CDR3 length: 16 amino acids. V lost 3 bases to trimming and J lost 4 bases; unmatched junction nucleotides: 12. The CDR3 DNA reads TGTGCCTGGAGGGGGAGGGGGGGACAGGGAGTCACTGAAGCTTTCTTT. It encodes CAWRGRGGQGVTEAFF.

This sequence joins TRBV9 and TRBJ1-4; 7 bases are a match to TRBD1. The length of the CDR3 is 15 residues. In germline, CDR1 is SGDLS, CDR2 YYNGEE. Trimming at V came to 0 bases and at J to 5 bases, leaving 4 bases not matched to a gene. The CDR3: CASSVGQGYNEKLFF. The CDR3 DNA sequence: TGTGCCAGCAGCGTAGGACAGGGTTACAATGAAAAACTGTTTTTT.

This clone was seen just once. The V and J genes are TRBV2 and TRBJ2-7, with TRBD1 as a possible D gene (5 bases). Trimming removed 7 bases at V and 7 bases at J, with 14 bases between. Germline CDR1 reads SNHLY; CDR2 reads FYNNEI. There are 12 residues in the CDR3. CDR3 sequence (DNA): TGTGCCAGCAAGGGGCCCCTTAGGGAGCAGTACTTC. This translates into CASKGPLREQYF.

This clone was counted between two and nine times. The gene calls are TRBV28 and TRBJ2-5; 7 positions match TRBD1. The J call may be faulty, since TRBJ2-7 better matches the DNA end. Germline V lookup: CDR1 MDHEN, CDR2 SYDVKM. The CDR3 length is 14 residues. The CDR3 DNA reads TGTGCCAGCAGTTTGTGGGACAGCTACTACGAGCAGTACTTC. Its translation: CASSLWDSYYEQYF.

This sequence joins TRBV5-4 and TRBJ1-1, with D possibly being TRBD1 (6 bases). Germline CDR1 is SGHNT and CDR2 is YYREEE (reference sequence). CDR3 size: 15 residues. Trimming shortened V by 2 bases and J by 1 base, and 12 bases separated the two germline ends. CDR3 nucleotide sequence: TGTGCCAGCAGCTTCGGAGCGGGGGCGAACACTGAAGCTTTCTTT. It codes for CASSFGAGANTEAFF.

V is TRBV28 and J is TRBJ2-7, with a weak D call TRBD1 (5 bases). CDR1 and CDR2 (germline): MDHEN, SYDVKM. The CDR3 loop spans 14 amino acids. Trimming took 7 bases from V and 7 from J, leaving 20 bases between them. This CDR3 is CASTNPQGTWEQYF. As DNA, the CDR3 is TGTGCCAGCACCAACCCCCAGGGTACATGGGAGCAGTACTTC.

The chain is built from TRBV9 and TRBJ2-7; possible D gene TRBD1, 6 bases. The CDR3 has 15 residues. The germline V gene has CDR1 SGDLS and CDR2 YYNGEE. V lost 0 bases to trimming and J lost 3 bases, with 13 bases between them. For the CDR3, the DNA is TGTGCCAGCAGCGTAGCCGCAGGGGAATTCTACGAGCAGTACTTC. It codes for CASSVAAGEFYEQYF. The variable domain in full, with the rest retrieved from reference TRBV9 and TRBJ2-7, is DSGVTQTPKHLITATGQRVTLRCSPRSGDLSVYWYQQSLDQGLQFLIQYYNGEERAKGNILERFSAQQFPDLHSELNLSSLELGDSALYFCASSVAAGEFYEQYFGPGTRLTVT.

The rearrangement joins TRBV4-2 to TRBJ1-6; 9 bases map to TRBD1. With 0 bases clipped from V and 10 bases from J, the junction kept 7 bases outside the gene matches. Germline CDR1 reads LGHNA; CDR2 reads YNFKEQ. The CDR3 consists of 16 residues. The CDR3 DNA follows: TGTGCCAGCAGCCAAGACCCAGACAGGGGGGAATCACCCCTCCACTTT. It is translated as CASSQDPDRGESPLHF.

This chain uses TRBV14 with TRBJ2-7; 10 bases agree with TRBD1. The CDR3 has 16 amino acids. The trim removed 3 bases at V and 1 base at J, leaving 6 bases unmatched. Germline V gene sequence: CDR1 SGHDN, CDR2 FVKESK. CDR3 nucleotide sequence: TGTGCCAGCAGCCAGTTTAGGGGACAGGGGTCCTACGAGCAGTACTTC. Translating gives CASSQFRGQGSYEQYF. The full variable domain, with the rest looked up from reference TRBV14 and TRBJ2-7, is EAGVTQFPSHSVIEKGQTVTLRCDPISGHDNLYWYRRVMGKEIKFLLHFVKESKQDESGMPNNRFLAERTGGTYSTLKVQPAELEDSGVYFCASSQFRGQGSYEQYFGPGTRLTVT.

The CDR3 is CASSSRIPSYEQYF. The CDR3, as DNA: TGTGCCAGCAGTTCGCGGATTCCGTCCTACGAGCAGTACTTC. This sequence joins TRBV28 and TRBJ2-7; D is unresolved. Looked up from germline, CDR1 is MDHEN and CDR2 is SYDVKM. V was trimmed by 4 bases and J by 1 base, leaving 11 bases between them. The CDR3 has 14 residues.

The chain joins TRBV2 to TRBJ2-3; 7 nucleotides line up with TRBD2. The trim removed 7 bases at V and 0 bases at J, leaving 7 bases unmatched. Germline loops: CDR1 SNHLY, CDR2 FYNNEI. The CDR3 extends over 15 amino acids. The CDR3 sequence is CASMARRGSTDTQYF. CDR3 DNA sequence: TGTGCCAGCATGGCGCGGCGGGGGAGCACAGATACGCAGTATTTT. The variable domain in full, with the rest retrieved from reference TRBV2 and TRBJ2-3, is EPEVTQTPSHQVTQMGQEVILRCVPISNHLYFYWYRQILGQKVEFLVSFYNNEISEKSEIFDDQFSVERPDGSNFTLKIRSTKLEDSAMYFCASMARRGSTDTQYFGPGTRLTVL.

The chain recombines TRBV12-2 with TRBJ1-1; the tabulated D call, TRBD1, remains unverified against the DNA. TRBV12-2 constitutes a pseudogene. The CDR3 length is 14 residues. The CDR3 is CASRHRQGDTEAFF. The DNA for the CDR3 is TGTGCAAGTCGCCACCGACAGGGGGACACTGAAGCTTTCTTT.

V and J are TRBV6-6 and TRBJ2-7, with 7 bases lining up with TRBD1. The germline CDR1 and CDR2 sequences are MNHNY and SVGAGI (reference sequence). The V segment lost 6 bases and the J segment 7 bases; nucleotides outside the gene matches: 6. The CDR3 totals 12 residues. In nucleotides, the CDR3 is TGTGCCAGCAGCTTCGACAGGGCTGAGCAGTACTTC. Amino acid sequence: CASSFDRAEQYF.

This clone was counted only a few times. The chain carries TRBV5-5 and TRBJ2-3; D may be TRBD2 (7 bases). The CDR3 totals 16 residues. Germline-derived CDR1 and CDR2 are SGHKS and YYEKEE (reference sequence). V lost 2 bases to trimming and J lost 2 bases, with 15 bases between them. The CDR3 bases are TGTGCCAGCAGCTTTGGAGGGGGGGGGACCACAGATACGCAGTATTTT. The encoded protein is CASSFGGGGTTDTQYF.

The chain recombines TRBV28 with TRBJ2-1; 9 bases are shared with TRBD2. The germline gives CDR1 MDHEN, CDR2 SYDVKM. The V gene end was trimmed by 5 bases and the J gene end by 13 bases; junction bases not matched to a gene: 3. CDR3 length: 11 residues. The CDR3 is CASSPGLAQFF. For the CDR3, the DNA is TGTGCCAGCAGTCCGGGACTAGCTCAGTTCTTC.

This clone turned up a few times. V usage is TRBV14 and J usage is TRBJ1-1; D is unclear. V gave up 4 bases and J gave up 6 bases, with 15 bases separating them. The CDR3 has 14 residues. In germline, CDR1 is SGHDN, CDR2 FVKESK. The CDR3 here is CASSLDFDKPEAFF. CDR3 nucleotides: TGTGCCAGCAGCCTAGATTTTGACAAGCCTGAAGCTTTCTTT.

The V call is TRBV29-1, the J call TRBJ2-7; 8 nucleotides align to TRBD1. V lost 5 bases to trimming and J lost 0 bases; unmatched junction nucleotides: 9. This CDR3 comprises 15 residues. Germline-derived CDR1 and CDR2 are SQVTM and ANQGSEA. The CDR3 sequence: CSVSMGQAPSYEQYF. CDR3 in DNA: TGCAGCGTTTCCATGGGACAGGCGCCCTCCTACGAGCAGTACTTC.

This chain connects TRBV19 to TRBJ2-7; a weak D match, TRBD1 (5 bases). This CDR3 contains 14 residues. Trimming left V 3 bases short and J 2 bases short, with 11 bases between. Germline assignment: CDR1 LNHDA and CDR2 SQIVND (reference sequence). The CDR3 DNA reads as TGTGCCAGTAGTATTACCCAGGGCCCCTACGAGCAGTACTTC. Its protein product is CASSITQGPYEQYF.

This clone was found a few times. The chain combines TRBV5-1 with TRBJ1-1; 12 bases map to TRBD1. Trimming cost V 4 bases and J 1 base; bases outside gene matches: 11. The CDR3 has 18 amino acids. Per the germline V gene, CDR1 is SGHRS and CDR2 is YFSETQ. CDR3 in amino acids: CASSAARDRGPKNTEAFF. DNA for the CDR3: TGCGCCAGCAGCGCGGCCCGGGACAGGGGGCCCAAGAACACTGAAGCTTTCTTT.

The rearrangement uses TRBV7-8 and TRBJ1-6, with TRBD1 identical over 9 bases. The CDR3 runs to 16 residues. CDR1 and CDR2 from the germline V gene are SGHVS and FQNEAQ. J lost 4 bases, V lost 5 bases, and 6 bases had no gene match. Written as DNA, the CDR3 is TGTGCCAGCAGCATCCAAGGGACAGGGTATAATTCACCCCTCCACTTT. This sequence encodes CASSIQGTGYNSPLHF.